This T cell receptor (beta chain) originates from a study of Graves' ophthalmopathy and Graves' hyperthyroidism. Worth noting for this clonotype: Its target is not known.

Hyperthyroidism is called stable when no ophthalmopathy develops within 18 months of follow-up. Enrollment excluded any patients with other autoimmune diseases, uncontrolled infections, pregnancy or lactation. The study's findings and limits: Ophthalmopathy progression cases were predicted by the model with approximately 66% sensitivity and 72% to 80% specificity.

Amplification of TCR beta CDR3 regions used RNA transcripts. RT-PCR was first run with HTBI primers, then multiplex PCR in a second round. TCRdb re-analysed the multiplex PCR reads in MiXCR, keeping a single row per CDR3 protein. This table holds about 380,000 distinct CDR3 sequences, less than 20% found once. The source of this sequence is a woman aged 18-35 years with stable Graves' hyperthyroidism. Sequences were obtained from peripheral blood.

The CDR3 coding sequence is TGTGCCAGCAGGCTGGAAGCGGGAGGGCTTAACGAGCAGTACTTC. Translated, it gives CASRLEAGGLNEQYF. The chain employs TRBV6-2 or TRBV6-3 and TRBJ2-7, with 10 bases aligning to TRBD2. The germline gives CDR1 MNHEY, CDR2 SVGEGT. V gave up 6 bases and J gave up 5 bases; unmatched junction bases: 10. CDR3 size: 15 residues.